This T cell receptor beta chain was identified in a study of blood T cell repertoires in COVID-19. Study-wide context: Samples taken during acute and convalescent COVID-19 were collected in the United States, Italy and Spain. T cells, B-cell-depleted T cells, or PBMCs provided the cDNA or gDNA that served as material.

In the original workflow: The authors estimated nucleated cell counts from reference gene primer amplification. Method: immunoSEQ multiplex PCR; TCRdb's copy keeps in-frame clones and lacks some. The V and J calls and clone size were taken over from that table, and D and trimming were inferred from the DNA. Here the sample spans approximately 150,000 clones, about four fifths being singletons. The CDR3 extends over 14 amino acids. Trimming removed 6 bases at V and 2 bases at J, with 14 bases between. Germline CDR1 MNHEY, CDR2 SVGAGI. Sequencing was carried out using peripheral blood. This clonotype was obtained from a human donor in a cohort sampled during active COVID-19. The J gene is TRBJ2-7, the V gene TRBV6-5, with D maybe TRBD1 (5 bases). CDR3 coding DNA: TGTGCCAGCAGACAGGACACTGACCCCTACGAGCAGTACTTC. Amino acids: CASRQDTDPYEQYF.